This record looks at one TCR beta chain sequence and its context. CDR3 length: 16 amino acids. Germline CDR1 is SQVTM and CDR2 is ANQGSEA. Trimming at V came to 4 bases and at J to 6 bases, leaving 12 bases not matched to a gene. The data are from a study of patients and donors after allogeneic stem cell transplantation. Each CDR3 protein gets one entry after TCRdb re-called the RT-PCR reads with MiXCR. The top ten clones hold roughly 3% of a sample with approximately 150,000 distinct CDR3 sequences, roughly 31% of them seen once. The specimen sequenced was blood, either unsorted or a sorted T cell fraction (not recorded which). V usage is TRBV29-1 and J usage is TRBJ2-1; 10 nucleotides align to TRBD2. This TCR was sampled from a human donor who was either an allogeneic HSCT recipient or a stem cell or donor lymphocyte infusion donor (not recorded which). It is not recorded whose cells these are; they may come from a transplant donor. The CDR3 coding sequence is TGCAGCGTTGTCCCCGTCGGGACTAGCGACCCCAATGAGCAGTTCTTC. It yields the protein CSVVPVGTSDPNEQFF.